This passage covers 5 T cell receptor beta chains from one sample sequenced in a study of shared clonotypes between healthy human individuals. Libraries were prepared by immunoSEQ multiplex PCR; TCRdb keeps only in-frame clonotypes and omits some of them. The sample has approximately 2,000,000 clones, about 94% seen once. CD8 cells classed as naive were CD45RO-negative and positively selected for CCR7, excluding terminally differentiated effector memory CD45RA+ cells. The sample comprised naive CD8+ T cells from PBMCs. The receptors come from a young man in good health. Some clones in this sample may be carry-over from other donors' samples.

The rearrangement joins TRBV2 to TRBJ2-7; TRBD1 agrees at 8 bases. V gave up 7 bases and J gave up 6 bases; unmatched junction bases: 14. The CDR3 extends over 15 amino acids. CDR1 and CDR2 (germline): SNHLY, FYNNEI. Here the CDR3 reads CASIVPKDRGAEQYF. The CDR3, as DNA: TGTGCCAGCATAGTCCCCAAAGACAGGGGTGCCGAGCAGTACTTC.

This chain connects TRBV6-1 to TRBJ1-3; the match to TRBD1 covers 9 bases. V dropped 3 bases and J dropped 8; count of bases not matched to a gene: 8. CDR1 and CDR2 from the germline V gene are MNHNS and SASEGT. The CDR3 has 15 amino acids. The CDR3 bases are TGTGCCAGCAGTGATACAGGGGGCTTCAGATACACCATATATTTT. It codes for CASSDTGGFRYTIYF.

The V call is TRBV10-2, the J call TRBJ2-1, with TRBD1 matching 10 bases. There are 12 residues in the CDR3. Germline V CDR1 and CDR2: WSHSY, SAAADI. The V segment lost 8 bases and the J segment 7 bases; nucleotides outside the gene matches: 2. Here the CDR3 reads CASGTGANEQFF. The CDR3 DNA follows: TGCGCCAGCGGGACAGGGGCGAATGAGCAGTTCTTC.

This clone was counted only a few times. The chain employs TRBV29-1 and TRBJ2-5; 12 bases align to TRBD2. J lost 4 bases, V lost 7 bases, and 7 bases had no gene match. There are 14 residues in the CDR3. Germline V CDR1 and CDR2: SQVTM, ANQGSEA. The CDR3 loop reads CSAISGLAGETQYF. In DNA form, the CDR3 reads TGCAGCGCCATATCGGGACTAGCGGGAGAGACCCAGTACTTC.

A few counts support this clone. The chain carries TRBV7-3 and TRBJ1-1; D not certain. The V and J ends lost 7 bases and 1 base respectively, with 7 bases between them. This CDR3 has 12 amino acids. Germline V gives CDR1 SGHTA, CDR2 FQGTGA. In DNA, the CDR3 is TGTGCCAGCAACCCGGGGAACACTGAAGCTTTCTTT. Protein: CASNPGNTEAFF.